These 20 T cell receptor beta chains originate from one sample sequenced in a study of blood T cells in healthy people across ages. Alongside a J-beta primer mix, a sample-barcoded 5' primer served in a second PCR lasting about 7 to 11 cycles. In TCRdb, the 5' RACE reads were re-called with MiXCR into one record per CDR3 protein. The table has 1 million or so distinct CDR3 sequences, approximately 25% seen once. These sequences were also reported in another study, on T cells of mothers and their children.

The material sequenced was blood. The receptors come from a girl aged 2-10 years in good health.

This chain joins TRBV20-1 and TRBJ2-3; D ambiguous. The CDR3 runs 13 residues. V lost 0 bases and J 4 bases, leaving 8 bases between the germline ends. The germline V gene encodes CDR1 DFQATT and CDR2 SNEGSKA (reference sequence). CDR3 sequence reads: CSARDLLADTQYF. CDR3 DNA: TGCAGTGCTAGAGACCTTTTAGCAGATACGCAGTATTTT.

Written as DNA, the CDR3 is TGTGCCAGCAGTTTAGGCAGACTAGGGTGGGAGGAGACCCAGTACTTC. This gives the protein CASSLGRLGWEETQYF. The V call is TRBV12-3 or TRBV12-4, the J call TRBJ2-5; possible D gene TRBD2, 6 bases. The CDR3 is 16 amino acids. V lost 1 base and J lost 5, with 17 bases in between.

The chain joins TRBV7-9 to TRBJ2-3, with D perhaps TRBD2 (6 bases). CDR3 length equals 12 residues. Trimming cost V 5 bases and J 14 bases, with 17 bases left between them. In germline, CDR1 is SEHNR, CDR2 FQNEAQ (reference sequence). In DNA, the CDR3 is TGTGCCAGCAGCCCGACGGGAGTTTCCCCGTATTTT. Encoded protein: CASSPTGVSPYF.

V gene TRBV12-3 or TRBV12-4 combines with J gene TRBJ2-7, with D perhaps matching TRBD1 or TRBD2 (5 bases each). With the DNA end fitting TRBJ2-1 better, the J assignment may be wrong. CDR3 length: 16 amino acids. In nucleotides, the CDR3 is TGTGCCAGCACCTCAAAGGGGCTAGCTGGATACAATGAGCAGTTCTTC. Protein product: CASTSKGLAGYNEQFF.

The rearrangement uses TRBV20-1 and TRBJ2-1; 7 nucleotides match TRBD2. CDR3 length: 17 residues. Germline V CDR1 and CDR2: DFQATT, SNEGSKA (reference sequence). Germline trimming cut 8 bases from V and 2 bases from J; bases unmatched to any gene: 18. The CDR3 reads CSSQRPRAGVAYNEQFF. The CDR3 region has the DNA TGCAGTTCTCAACGTCCAAGGGCGGGGGTCGCCTACAATGAGCAGTTCTTC.

This clonotype was recorded once. The genes are TRBV5-1 and TRBJ1-2; maybe TRBD1 (5 bases). V was clipped by 0 bases and J by 6 bases, with 12 bases between them. The CDR3 spans 14 residues. The germline V gene encodes CDR1 SGHRS and CDR2 YFSETQ. The CDR3 reads CASSLDAGIDGYTF. The CDR3, as DNA: TGCGCCAGCAGCTTGGACGCAGGGATAGATGGCTACACCTTC.

Note on this clonotype: The junction does not match germline at one end; this may be a read error. This chain links TRBV6-1 with TRBJ2-4; TRBD2 matches 14 bases. The CDR3 totals 21 residues. Germline CDR1 reads MNHNS; CDR2 reads SASEGT. The CDR3 is CASSEVHSEGTSGRARNIQYF. The DNA of the CDR3 is TGTGCCAGCAGCGAAGTACACTCTGAAGGGACTAGCGGGAGAGCTCGAAACATTCAGTACTTC.

A few counts support this clonotype. J is TRBJ1-4 and V is TRBV9, with D unresolved. Germline V gene data show CDR1 as SGDLS and CDR2 as YYNGEE. Deletions cut 3 bases from V and 8 bases from J, with 14 bases between. The CDR3 sequence is 14 residues long. The CDR3 DNA is TGTGCCAGCAGCGGGACCTGGCTAGGCGAAAAACTGTTTTTT. As protein: CASSGTWLGEKLFF.

This clonotype has only a few counts. The chain employs TRBV6-1 and TRBJ2-1; 8 nucleotides line up with TRBD2. Per the germline V gene, CDR1 is MNHNS and CDR2 is SASEGT. With 6 bases clipped from V and 1 base from J, the junction kept 11 bases outside the gene matches. This CDR3 is 17 amino acids long. The CDR3 nucleotides read TGTGCCAGCAGCACACCCCTTAGCGGGATGTCCTACAATGAGCAGTTCTTC. Translating it yields CASSTPLSGMSYNEQFF.

This chain joins TRBV20-1 and TRBJ2-1; D not certain. Germline V gene data show CDR1 as DFQATT and CDR2 as SNEGSKA (reference sequence). CDR3 size: 15 residues. V was pared by 3 bases and J by 8 bases, with 20 bases between. Here the CDR3 reads CSASDKVLVGYEQFF. The CDR3 DNA sequence: TGCAGTGCTAGTGATAAGGTCCTCGTCGGCTATGAGCAGTTCTTC.

This rearrangement joins TRBV6-5 to TRBJ1-2; TRBD1 might be the D (5 bases). The V end was cut by 4 bases, the J end by 8 bases, with 14 bases between. The CDR3 runs to 13 residues. CDR1 is MNHEY, CDR2 SVGAGI, per germline. CDR3 residues: CASSLAVWGGYTF. The CDR3 DNA reads TGTGCCAGCAGTTTAGCCGTCTGGGGGGGCTACACCTTC.

As regards this clonotype: A junction boundary mismatches the germline segment, possibly from a read error. The CDR3 region is CSLRTSGPMSYHEQFF. CDR3 nucleotide sequence: TGCAGCCTTCGGACTAGCGGGCCAATGTCCTACCATGAGCAGTTCTTC. The V and J genes are TRBV29-1 and TRBJ2-5, with 11 bases matching TRBD2. Gene TRBJ2-1 matches the end of the DNA better, so the J call may be wrong. This CDR3 has 16 amino acids. Germline V CDR1 and CDR2: SQVTM, ANQGSEA.

The J gene is TRBJ2-1, the V gene TRBV4-2; D is undetermined. Germline V CDR1 and CDR2: LGHNA, YNFKEQ. This CDR3 is built from 16 residues. Trimming left V 1 base short and J 1 base short, with 11 bases between. The DNA of the CDR3 is TGTGCCAGCAGCCAAGTCGGCGGTCTTTCCTACAATGAGCAGTTCTTC. The encoded protein is CASSQVGGLSYNEQFF.

The chain is built from TRBV12-3 or TRBV12-4 and TRBJ1-1, with TRBD1 matching 7 bases. V lost 5 bases to trimming and J lost 1 base; unmatched junction nucleotides: 4. CDR3 size: 14 residues. In DNA form, the CDR3 reads TGTGCCAGCAGTGGAGGGGGCTCGAACACTGAAGCTTTCTTT. This encodes CASSGGGSNTEAFF.

This clonotype was seen a few times. V usage is TRBV28 and J usage is TRBJ2-2; D gene uncertain. The CDR3 runs to 16 residues. CDR1 is MDHEN, CDR2 SYDVKM, per germline. V was shortened by 3 bases and J by 0 bases, with 11 bases between the two germline ends. In DNA form, the CDR3 reads TGTGCCAGCAGTTTGCTTGGGCCGTCGAACACCGGGGAGCTGTTTTTT. This gives the protein CASSLLGPSNTGELFF.

This clonotype appeared a few times. J is TRBJ2-5 and V is TRBV5-5, with 12 positions matching TRBD1. The CDR3 totals 15 residues. Germline trimming cut 4 bases from V and 6 bases from J; bases unmatched to any gene: 7. Germline V gives CDR1 SGHKS, CDR2 YYEKEE (reference sequence). The CDR3 bases are TGTGCCAGCAGCGAAGGGACAGGGGGCGGAAAGACCCAGTACTTC. Its translation: CASSEGTGGGKTQYF.

V usage is TRBV7-2 and J usage is TRBJ1-5, with TRBD1 as a possible D gene (5 bases). This CDR3 is 13 amino acids long. With 5 bases removed from V and 9 bases from J, the gap between germline ends came to 14 bases. Germline V gene sequence: CDR1 SGHTA, CDR2 FQGNSA. The CDR3 spells CASSPPGAVPQHF. Here the CDR3 DNA reads TGTGCCAGCAGCCCTCCTGGGGCAGTGCCCCAGCATTTT. The full variable domain, with the rest looked up from reference TRBV7-2 and TRBJ1-5, is GAGVSQSPSNKVTEKGKDVELRCDPISGHTALYWYRQSLGQGLEFLIYFQGNSAPDKSGLPSDRFSAERTGGSVSTLTIQRTQQEDSAVYLCASSPPGAVPQHFGDGTRLSIL.

There are a few counts of this clonotype. The gene calls are TRBV5-1 and TRBJ1-1; D is uncertain. The V end lost 2 bases, the J end lost 7 bases, and 9 bases lay between the germline ends. Looked up from germline, CDR1 is SGHRS and CDR2 is YFSETQ. The CDR3 is 12 amino acids. This chain's CDR3 is CASSLTGDEAFF. CDR3 nucleotides: TGCGCCAGCAGCTTAACCGGGGATGAAGCTTTCTTT.

The chain couples TRBV7-2 to TRBJ2-5, with 7 bases matching TRBD2. This CDR3 comprises 14 residues. Germline values: CDR1 SGHTA, CDR2 FQGNSA. V dropped 2 bases and J dropped 5; count of bases not matched to a gene: 5. This CDR3 is CASSLRLAYETQYF. The CDR3 nucleotides are TGTGCCAGCAGCTTACGACTAGCCTATGAGACCCAGTACTTC.

The genes are TRBV6-1 and TRBJ1-4; weak D call: TRBD1 (5 bases). Per germline, CDR1 MNHNS and CDR2 SASEGT. There are 15 residues in the CDR3. Between the trimmed V and J ends, which lost 2 bases and 4 bases, there was a span of 11 bases. The CDR3, as DNA: TGTGCCAGCAGTGAACCCGGGGGAAATAATGAAAAACTGTTTTTT. It specifies CASSEPGGNNEKLFF.